This TCR beta chain was observed in a study of CD8+ T cells in alopecia areata. Looking at the study overall: Each day, treated patients took oral tofacitinib twice, at 5 to 10 mg per dose.

Stated treatment: oral pan-JAK inhibitor, 5-10 mg twice daily. As for this clone: Antigen unknown.

This CDR3 spans 16 amino acids. CDR1 and CDR2 from the germline V gene are SEHNR and FQNEAQ (reference sequence). V was pared by 2 bases and J by 0 bases, with 14 bases between. The study's findings and limits: It was observed that many expanded lesional clones persisted in scalp and blood during tofacitinib.

Sequencing templates came from extracted RNA that was reverse transcribed into cDNA. Sequenced by immunoSEQ multiplex PCR; TCRdb stores in-frame clones only, minus some. The sample records some 180,000 clones, roughly half being singletons. The V and J genes are TRBV7-9 and TRBJ2-7; TRBD1 is a possible D gene (5 bases). The sequence was obtained from a human donor with alopecia areata. Source: CD8+ T cells sorted from blood, taken around week 52, from a patient treated with tofacitinib. This chain's CDR3 is CASSLIYRNISYEQYF. DNA for the CDR3: TGTGCCAGCAGCTTAATTTACAGGAACATCTCCTACGAGCAGTACTTC.